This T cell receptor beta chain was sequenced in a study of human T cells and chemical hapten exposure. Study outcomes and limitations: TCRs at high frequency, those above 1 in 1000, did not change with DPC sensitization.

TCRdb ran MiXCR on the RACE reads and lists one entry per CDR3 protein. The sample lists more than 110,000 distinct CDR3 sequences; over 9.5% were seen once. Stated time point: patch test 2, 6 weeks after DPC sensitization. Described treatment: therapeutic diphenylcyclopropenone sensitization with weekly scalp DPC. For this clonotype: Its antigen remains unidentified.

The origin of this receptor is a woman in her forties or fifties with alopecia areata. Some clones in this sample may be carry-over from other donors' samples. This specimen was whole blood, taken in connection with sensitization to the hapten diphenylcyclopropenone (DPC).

The DNA of the CDR3 is TGTGCCACCAGTCCGGCGGGGCGCGGGCCCGGGGAGCTGTTTTTT. Its translation: CATSPAGRGPGELFF. The genes are TRBV24-1 and TRBJ2-2; perhaps TRBD2 as D (6 bases). Germline loops: CDR1 KGHDR, CDR2 SFDVKD. Trimming cost V 6 bases and J 6 bases, with 16 bases left between them. The CDR3 totals 15 residues.